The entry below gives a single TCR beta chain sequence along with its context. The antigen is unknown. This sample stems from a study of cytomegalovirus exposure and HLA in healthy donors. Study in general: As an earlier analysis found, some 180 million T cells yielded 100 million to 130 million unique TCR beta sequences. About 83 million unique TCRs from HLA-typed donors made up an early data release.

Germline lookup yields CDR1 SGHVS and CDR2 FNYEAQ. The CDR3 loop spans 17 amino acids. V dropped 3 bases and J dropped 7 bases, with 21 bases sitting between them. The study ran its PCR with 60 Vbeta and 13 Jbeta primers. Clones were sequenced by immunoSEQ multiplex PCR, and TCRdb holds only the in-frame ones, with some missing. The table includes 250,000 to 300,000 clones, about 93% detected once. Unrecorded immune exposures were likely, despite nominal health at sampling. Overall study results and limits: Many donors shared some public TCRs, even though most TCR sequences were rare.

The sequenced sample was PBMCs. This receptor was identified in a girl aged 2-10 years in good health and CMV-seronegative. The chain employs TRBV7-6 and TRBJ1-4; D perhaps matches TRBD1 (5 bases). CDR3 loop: CASSFRNFGALGEKLFF. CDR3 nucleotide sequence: TGTGCCAGCAGCTTTAGGAACTTTGGGGCTCTGGGTGAAAAACTGTTTTTT.